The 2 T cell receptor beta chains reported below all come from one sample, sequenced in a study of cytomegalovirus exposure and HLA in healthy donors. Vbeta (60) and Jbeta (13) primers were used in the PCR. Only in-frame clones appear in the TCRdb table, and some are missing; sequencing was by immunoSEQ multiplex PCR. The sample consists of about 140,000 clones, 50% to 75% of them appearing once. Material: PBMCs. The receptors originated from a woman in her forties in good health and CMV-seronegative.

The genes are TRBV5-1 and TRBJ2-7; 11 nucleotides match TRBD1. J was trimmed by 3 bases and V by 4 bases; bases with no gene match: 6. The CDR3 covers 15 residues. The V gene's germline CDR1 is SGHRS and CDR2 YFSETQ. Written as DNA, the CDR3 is TGCGCCAGCAGCGATCCGGGACAGGGGGGCTACGAGCAGTACTTC. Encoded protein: CASSDPGQGGYEQYF.

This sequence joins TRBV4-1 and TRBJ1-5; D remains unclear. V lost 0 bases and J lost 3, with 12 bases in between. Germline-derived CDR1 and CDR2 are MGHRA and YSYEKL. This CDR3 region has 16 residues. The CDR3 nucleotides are TGCGCCAGCAGCCAAGAGGAGCGGAGTTCCAATCAGCCCCAGCATTTT. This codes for CASSQEERSSNQPQHF.